This is a list of T cell receptor beta chains from one sample in a study of early T cells in non-severe SARS-CoV-2 infection. TCRdb analysed the 5' RACE reads with MiXCR anew, one entry per CDR3 protein. This table has 55,000 to 80,000 distinct CDR3 sequences, 12% appearing once. Input material: whole blood. These receptors all come from an adult who was a healthcare worker with PCR-confirmed SARS-CoV-2 infection or an uninfected control (not recorded which). CDR3s include the opening cysteine and the closing phenylalanine or tryptophan. The D gene is left open where the match is weak. Clone size is not always given. Where it is, it says once, few, many or a class for expanded clones.

v_call: TRBV2
clone_size: NA
d_call: NA
j_call: TRBJ2-1
cdr3_nt: TGTGCCAGCAGCAGGGGATTAGGGAATGAGCAGTTCTTC
cdr3_aa: CASSRGLGNEQFF

v_call: TRBV4-3
clone_size: many
d_call: TRBD1
j_call: TRBJ2-3
cdr3_nt: TGCGCCAGCAGCCAAGGCCAGGGGGCCGAGGGAGATACGCAGTATTTT
cdr3_aa: CASSQGQGAEGDTQYF

v_call: TRBV3-1
clone_size: many
d_call: TRBD1
j_call: TRBJ2-1
cdr3_nt: TGTGCCAGCAGCCAAGGGACAGGGGAATACAATGAGCAGTTCTTC
cdr3_aa: CASSQGTGEYNEQFF

v_call: TRBV20-1
clone_size: NA
d_call: NA
j_call: TRBJ1-2
cdr3_nt: TGCAGTGCTCCGACAGGACCCAACTATGGCTACACCTTC
cdr3_aa: CSAPTGPNYGYTF

v_call: TRBV9
clone_size: NA
d_call: NA
j_call: TRBJ2-7
cdr3_nt: TGTGCCAGCAGCGTAGCCTGGGACACCAGGGTTTACGAGCAGTACTTC
cdr3_aa: CASSVAWDTRVYEQYF

v_call: TRBV6-6
clone_size: many
d_call: TRBD2
j_call: TRBJ2-5
cdr3_nt: TGTGCCAGCAGTAACGGACTAGCGGGGGCAGAGACCCAGTACTTC
cdr3_aa: CASSNGLAGAETQYF

v_call: TRBV12-5
clone_size: NA
d_call: NA
j_call: TRBJ2-3
cdr3_nt: TGTGCTAGTGGTTACGGCGGTAGCACAGATACGCAGTATTTT
cdr3_aa: CASGYGGSTDTQYF

v_call: TRBV7-9
clone_size: many
d_call: NA
j_call: TRBJ2-4
cdr3_nt: TGTGCCAGCAGAGAACTAGCCAAAAACATTCAGTACTTC
cdr3_aa: CASRELAKNIQYF

v_call: TRBV7-6
clone_size: NA
d_call: NA
j_call: TRBJ1-6
cdr3_nt: TGTGCCAGCAGCTCGAACCGGGGAAACCCCCTCCACTTT
cdr3_aa: CASSSNRGNPLHF

v_call: TRBV6-2/TRBV6-3
clone_size: NA
d_call: NA
j_call: TRBJ1-5
cdr3_nt: TGTGCCAGCAGTTACGACGGGCTTTTGGAGCCCCAGCATTTT
cdr3_aa: CASSYDGLLEPQHF

v_call: TRBV7-7
clone_size: NA
d_call: NA
j_call: TRBJ2-5
cdr3_nt: TGTGCTAGCAGCTTAGCCGTAGGGGTAAAACAAGAGACCCAGTACTTC
cdr3_aa: CASSLAVGVKQETQYF

v_call: TRBV3-1
clone_size: NA
d_call: NA
j_call: TRBJ2-4
cdr3_nt: TGTGCCAGCAGCCAAGGGCGAGGGGGAGACATTCAGTACTTC
cdr3_aa: CASSQGRGGDIQYF